Each of the 17 T cell receptor beta chains below was sequenced from the same sample in a study of cytomegalovirus exposure and HLA in healthy donors. Primers: 60 Vbeta forward and 13 Jbeta reverse. The data were produced by immunoSEQ multiplex PCR, yet TCRdb's version contains in-frame clones alone and is incomplete. The sample carries about 92,000 clones, 69% recorded once. Material: PBMCs. The receptors stem from a man between 45 and 60 years old in good health and CMV-seronegative.

V usage is TRBV4-1 and J usage is TRBJ2-5, with 9 bases aligning to TRBD1. Per germline, CDR1 MGHRA and CDR2 YSYEKL. The CDR3 spans 16 residues. The junction had 6 bases not matched to a gene; V was cut back by 1 base and J by 3 bases. CDR3 sequence reads: CASSQGGTGPEETQYF. The CDR3 nucleotides are TGCGCCAGCAGCCAAGGAGGGACAGGGCCCGAAGAGACCCAGTACTTC.

This sequence joins TRBV7-2 and TRBJ2-1, with D unclear. CDR3 length: 12 residues. V lost 0 bases and J lost 8, with 5 bases in between. The germline CDR1 and CDR2 sequences are SGHTA and FQGNSA. The CDR3 sequence is CASSLAGHEQFF. The CDR3, as DNA: TGTGCCAGCAGCTTAGCGGGCCATGAGCAGTTCTTC. The full variable domain, completed using reference TRBV7-2 and TRBJ2-1, is GAGVSQSPSNKVTEKGKDVELRCDPISGHTALYWYRQSLGQGLEFLIYFQGNSAPDKSGLPSDRFSAERTGGSVSTLTIQRTQQEDSAVYLCASSLAGHEQFFGPGTRLTVL.

V usage is TRBV4-3 and J usage is TRBJ1-3; D call uncertain. The CDR3 loop spans 18 amino acids. V was cut by 0 bases and J by 2 bases, with 17 bases left in between. CDR1 LGHNA and CDR2 YSLEER come from the germline V gene. CDR3 coding DNA: TGCGCCAGCAGCCAAGATCCCCCCCGACTTGCGGCTGGAAACACCATATATTTT. Its protein is CASSQDPPRLAAGNTIYF.

This clone was recorded once. This chain joins TRBV28 and TRBJ2-5, with D maybe TRBD1 (5 bases). V was pared by 2 bases and J by 5 bases, with 9 bases between. From germline, CDR1 is MDHEN and CDR2 SYDVKM. This CDR3 contains 13 residues. The CDR3 spells CASSLQGRETQYF. The DNA of the CDR3 is TGTGCCAGCAGTTTACAGGGCCGGGAGACCCAGTACTTC.

The rearrangement links TRBV5-1 to TRBJ1-1; D is possibly TRBD1 (5 bases). Germline lookup yields CDR1 SGHRS and CDR2 YFSETQ. The ends were cut back, 4 bases at V and 0 bases at J, with 13 bases in the middle. The CDR3 extends over 15 amino acids. CDR3 sequence: CASSRSQGMNTEAFF. The CDR3 coding sequence is TGCGCCAGCAGCAGATCCCAGGGAATGAACACTGAAGCTTTCTTT.

The chain couples TRBV2 to TRBJ1-6; D unclear. This CDR3 has 15 amino acids. Germline V gives CDR1 SNHLY, CDR2 FYNNEI. The V end lost 3 bases, the J end lost 1 base, and 7 bases lay between the germline ends. CDR3 amino acids: CASSDGRSYNSPLHF. The CDR3 nucleotides are TGTGCCAGCAGTGACGGTAGATCCTATAATTCACCCCTCCACTTT.

The rearrangement links TRBV6-5 to TRBJ2-7, with no clear D. CDR3 size: 14 residues. Germline CDR1 and CDR2: MNHEY and SVGAGI. Trimming left V 5 bases short and J 9 bases short, with 20 bases between. The CDR3 region is CASSRSRVVSRQYV. The CDR3 nucleotides are TGTGCCAGCAGTAGATCCCGGGTAGTTTCTCGGCAGTACGTC.

Here the CDR3 reads CASSFPGFGNTIYF. The CDR3 DNA sequence: TGTGCCAGCAGCTTCCCGGGATTTGGAAACACCATATATTTT. J is TRBJ1-3 and V is TRBV7-9; D gene uncertain. V gave up 3 bases and J gave up 3 bases, with 9 bases separating them. Germline loops: CDR1 SEHNR, CDR2 FQNEAQ (reference sequence). The CDR3 covers 14 residues.

This clone was detected only a few times. The V and J genes are TRBV11-3 and TRBJ1-1; TRBD1 matches at 11 bases. The trim removed 1 base at V and 8 bases at J, leaving 0 bases unmatched. The CDR3 is 13 residues long. Germline lookup yields CDR1 SGHNT and CDR2 YENEEA. CDR3 residues: CASSLGTGGEAFF. The CDR3 DNA follows: TGTGCCAGCAGCTTAGGGACAGGGGGCGAAGCTTTCTTT.

This clone was seen once. The chain recombines TRBV7-3 with TRBJ2-1; 13 nucleotides align to TRBD2. The CDR3 has 15 residues. Trimming at V came to 0 bases and at J to 7 bases, leaving 0 bases not matched to a gene. In germline, CDR1 is SGHTA, CDR2 FQGTGA. The CDR3 here is CASSLTLAGGNEQFF. The CDR3 coding sequence is TGTGCCAGCAGCTTAACACTAGCGGGAGGGAATGAGCAGTTCTTC.

This chain uses TRBV7-9 with TRBJ1-1, with D possibly being TRBD1 (5 bases). With 1 base removed from V and 4 bases from J, the gap between germline ends came to 16 bases. Per germline, CDR1 SEHNR and CDR2 FQNEAQ (reference sequence). The CDR3 is made up of 16 amino acids. The CDR3 nucleotides are TGTGCCAGCAGCTTAGACAGGTGGGGGGGGACCACTGAAGCTTTCTTT. It yields the protein CASSLDRWGGTTEAFF.

The gene calls are TRBV7-3 and TRBJ2-5; the D gene is possibly TRBD2 (6 bases). Trimming left V 2 bases short and J 5 bases short, with 12 bases between. The germline gives CDR1 SGHTA, CDR2 FQGTGA. The CDR3 totals 14 residues. CDR3 nucleotides: TGTGCCAGCAGCTTATCCGCGGGAAGGGAGACCCAGTACTTC. Protein: CASSLSAGRETQYF.

The V and J genes are TRBV10-1 and TRBJ2-5; TRBD1 is a possible D gene (6 bases). Trimming stripped 4 bases from V and 7 bases from J, with 13 bases between. Germline V gene lookup returns CDR1 WNHNN and CDR2 SYGVQD (reference sequence). This CDR3 region has 13 residues. CDR3 region: CASSAQGLGTQYF. The CDR3 region has the DNA TGCGCCAGCAGTGCACAGGGATTAGGGACCCAGTACTTC.

V gene TRBV5-6 combines with J gene TRBJ2-3, with 7 positions matching TRBD1. CDR3 length: 13 amino acids. The trim removed 4 bases at V and 6 bases at J, leaving 5 bases unmatched. Looked up from germline, CDR1 is SGHDT and CDR2 is YYEEEE. The CDR3 nucleotides are TGTGCCAGCAGCCTGACAGGGTTCGATACGCAGTATTTT. This sequence encodes CASSLTGFDTQYF.

The chain carries TRBV5-1 and TRBJ1-1; 8 bases are shared with TRBD1. Germline-derived CDR1 and CDR2 are SGHRS and YFSETQ. V dropped 3 bases and J dropped 3; count of bases not matched to a gene: 16. The CDR3 is made up of 18 amino acids. The CDR3 DNA follows: TGCGCCAGCAGCTATAACCTGAAGACAGGGGCAGGGTACACTGAAGCTTTCTTT. Translating it yields CASSYNLKTGAGYTEAFF.

The chain links TRBV5-1 to TRBJ2-3; D is possibly TRBD2 (6 bases). The V and J ends lost 4 bases and 2 bases respectively, with 8 bases between them. Germline loops: CDR1 SGHRS, CDR2 YFSETQ. There are 13 residues in the CDR3. The CDR3 DNA follows: TGCGCCAGCAGCCGGGACTTCACAGATACGCAGTATTTT. Amino acid sequence: CASSRDFTDTQYF.

This clone was seen a few times. The chain carries TRBV5-1 and TRBJ2-7, with D tentatively TRBD1 (5 bases). V shed 3 bases and J shed 5 bases, with 12 bases lying between them. Germline CDR1 is SGHRS and CDR2 is YFSETQ. This CDR3 spans 13 amino acids. CDR3 region: CASSSNTGNEQYF. CDR3 DNA sequence: TGCGCCAGCAGCTCTAACACAGGTAACGAGCAGTACTTC.